Presented here are 21 T cell receptor beta chains from one specimen sequenced in a study of cytomegalovirus exposure and HLA in healthy donors. The data were produced by immunoSEQ multiplex PCR, yet TCRdb's version contains in-frame clones alone and is incomplete. This sample has 110,000 or so clones, with 70% to 90% found just once. Sequencing used PBMCs. The origin of the receptors is a woman between 18 and 29 years old in good health and CMV-seropositive.

The chain employs TRBV9 and TRBJ1-2, with 9 bases identical to TRBD1. There are 12 residues in the CDR3. From germline, CDR1 is SGDLS and CDR2 YYNGEE. V lost 7 bases to trimming and J lost 7 bases; unmatched junction nucleotides: 5. CDR3 region: CASHSGQGGYTF. CDR3 DNA sequence: TGTGCCAGCCACTCGGGACAGGGTGGCTACACCTTC.

CDR3 sequence (DNA): TGTGCCAGCAGCTTTCGGGGGGGAGTTGAAAACATTCAGTACTTC. It encodes CASSFRGGVENIQYF. The chain couples TRBV5-4 to TRBJ2-4; 8 bases line up with TRBD2. Per germline, CDR1 SGHNT and CDR2 YYREEE (reference sequence). The CDR3 spans 15 residues. With 2 bases clipped from V and 5 bases from J, the junction kept 6 bases outside the gene matches.

This chain joins TRBV13 and TRBJ2-2, with D perhaps matching TRBD2 (6 bases). Trimming left V 5 bases short and J 1 base short, with 14 bases between. The CDR3 has 16 amino acids. Germline assignment: CDR1 PRHDT and CDR2 FYEKMQ (reference sequence). CDR3 coding DNA: TGTGCCAGCAGCCCCCGACTAGGGAGGAACACCGGGGAGCTGTTTTTT. Translated, it gives CASSPRLGRNTGELFF.

The chain couples TRBV27 to TRBJ2-7; TRBD1 matches 10 bases. The CDR3 contains 14 residues. V shed 2 bases, J shed 4 bases, and the junction held 2 bases outside the gene matches. Germline-derived CDR1 and CDR2 are MNHEY and SMNVEV (reference sequence). The CDR3 is CASSLGGQGYEQYF. The CDR3 region has the DNA TGTGCCAGCAGTTTAGGGGGACAGGGGTACGAGCAGTACTTC.

V gene TRBV7-9 combines with J gene TRBJ1-1; perhaps TRBD1 as D (5 bases). From germline, CDR1 is SEHNR and CDR2 FQNEAQ (reference sequence). This CDR3 is 12 amino acids long. Trimming removed 3 bases from V and 7 bases from J, with 9 bases in between. In DNA, the CDR3 is TGTGCCAGCAGCTTGAAGGGACTTGAAGCTTTCTTT. Its protein is CASSLKGLEAFF.

Remarks on this clone: In the same sample, other DNA sequences code for this CDR3. The CDR3 bases are TGTGCCAGCAGTTTAGGCAGGGGCTCCTACGAGCAGTACTTC. Amino acids: CASSLGRGSYEQYF. This chain links TRBV27 with TRBJ2-7; tentatively, D is TRBD1 (6 bases). Trimming shortened V by 2 bases and J by 0 bases, and 8 bases separated the two germline ends. This CDR3 has 14 amino acids. The V gene's germline CDR1 is MNHEY and CDR2 SMNVEV (reference sequence).

This sequence joins TRBV28 and TRBJ2-7; 12 bases fit TRBD1. The CDR3 has 15 residues. The trim removed 4 bases at V and 4 bases at J, leaving 5 bases unmatched. The germline V gene encodes CDR1 MDHEN and CDR2 SYDVKM. The chain's CDR3 is CASSSAGQGAYEQYF. Here the CDR3 DNA reads TGTGCCAGCAGTTCCGCGGGACAGGGGGCTTACGAGCAGTACTTC.

V usage is TRBV9 and J usage is TRBJ1-2; TRBD1 agrees at 8 bases. Germline CDR1 reads SGDLS; CDR2 reads YYNGEE. The junction had 14 bases not matched to a gene; V was cut back by 0 bases and J by 7 bases. The CDR3 covers 17 residues. CDR3 bases: TGTGCCAGCAGCGTAGACTACAGGGGGACCAATTACCCTGGCTACACCTTC. Residues: CASSVDYRGTNYPGYTF. The full variable domain, in which reference TRBV9 and TRBJ1-2 provide the parts outside the CDR3, is DSGVTQTPKHLITATGQRVTLRCSPRSGDLSVYWYQQSLDQGLQFLIQYYNGEERAKGNILERFSAQQFPDLHSELNLSSLELGDSALYFCASSVDYRGTNYPGYTFGSGTRLTVV.

The chain couples TRBV6-5 to TRBJ1-1; D is perhaps TRBD1 (6 bases). This CDR3 is 13 amino acids long. With 6 bases removed from V and 2 bases from J, the gap between germline ends came to 10 bases. Germline CDR1 is MNHEY and CDR2 is SVGAGI. CDR3 protein: CASSRGQNTEAFF. CDR3 sequence (DNA): TGTGCCAGCAGCCGGGGACAAAACACTGAAGCTTTCTTT.

This clone was seen more than once but under ten times. The V gene is TRBV19, the J gene TRBJ1-3; no firm D call. The V end was cut by 0 bases, the J end by 15 bases, with 15 bases between. The CDR3 has 13 amino acids. Germline V gene data show CDR1 as LNHDA and CDR2 as SQIVND (reference sequence). The CDR3 here is CASSIDPGRLTYF. Written as DNA, the CDR3 is TGTGCCAGTAGTATAGATCCAGGCCGGTTGACATATTTT.

V gene TRBV21-1 combines with J gene TRBJ1-3; TRBD1, the D gene given by the table, was not confirmed from the DNA. TRBV21-1 is described as a pseudogene. This CDR3 is built from 16 residues. CDR3 loop: CASSTKRNRAGNTIYF. The CDR3 DNA reads TGTGCCAGCAGCACCAAAAGGAACAGGGCTGGAAACACCATATATTTT.

This chain links TRBV7-6 with TRBJ2-3; D might be TRBD2 (7 bases). Germline-derived CDR1 and CDR2 are SGHVS and FNYEAQ. This CDR3 has 16 amino acids. V was pared by 1 base and J by 5 bases, with 16 bases between. CDR3 sequence: CASSLEAAGAGDTQYF. The CDR3 DNA follows: TGTGCCAGCAGCTTAGAGGCTGCGGGGGCCGGAGATACGCAGTATTTT.

This clone was recorded only once. In DNA form, the CDR3 reads TGTGCCAGCAGTGAGGGTTTGGGGGGTTGGGGATCACCCCTCCACTTT. Protein: CASSEGLGGWGSPLHF. This chain connects TRBV6-1 to TRBJ1-6, with TRBD1 as a possible D gene (5 bases). This CDR3 is 16 amino acids long. Trimming took 3 bases from V and 10 from J, leaving 19 bases between them. Germline CDR1 MNHNS, CDR2 SASEGT.

The rearrangement links TRBV19 to TRBJ1-5; 9 nucleotides align to TRBD1. The CDR3 is 16 amino acids. With V trimmed by 5 bases and J by 3 bases, 8 bases remained unmatched. Germline V gives CDR1 LNHDA, CDR2 SQIVND (reference sequence). The DNA of the CDR3 is TGTGCCAGTAGTCGTGGGGACAGGGCGGACAATCAGCCCCAGCATTTT. This gives the protein CASSRGDRADNQPQHF.

This sequence joins TRBV27 and TRBJ1-4; 7 bases line up with TRBD1. Losses at the gene ends were 6 bases for V and 3 bases for J; bases not matched to a gene: 4. The CDR3 contains 14 residues. Germline CDR1 and CDR2: MNHEY and SMNVEV (reference sequence). The chain's CDR3 is CASRKGASNEKLFF. As DNA, the CDR3 is TGTGCCAGCAGAAAGGGGGCCTCTAATGAAAAACTGTTTTTT.

Only a few counts were recorded for this clone. This chain connects TRBV6-5 to TRBJ2-3, with TRBD2 identical over 11 bases. The length of the CDR3 is 13 residues. The trim removed 5 bases at V and 8 bases at J, leaving 3 bases unmatched. Germline V gene lookup returns CDR1 MNHEY and CDR2 SVGAGI. In nucleotides, the CDR3 is TGTGCCAGCAGTGGCGGACTAGCGGGTACGCAGTATTTT. Its protein is CASSGGLAGTQYF.

This clone was detected a few times. The V call is TRBV28, the J call TRBJ1-5, with 8 bases matching TRBD1. V gave up 4 bases and J gave up 11 bases; unmatched junction bases: 1. Per the germline V gene, CDR1 is MDHEN and CDR2 is SYDVKM. The CDR3 contains 11 residues. The CDR3 DNA reads TGTGCCAGCAGTTCGACAGGGGCCCAGCATTTT. Its protein is CASSSTGAQHF.

This clone was counted only a few times. This rearrangement joins TRBV6-1 to TRBJ1-2; 7 positions match TRBD1. Germline CDR1 and CDR2: MNHNS and SASEGT. Losses at the gene ends were 2 bases for V and 3 bases for J; bases not matched to a gene: 3. The CDR3 is 14 residues long. The CDR3 sequence is CASSETGTDYGYTF. In DNA, the CDR3 is TGTGCCAGCAGTGAAACGGGGACAGACTATGGCTACACCTTC.

This chain's CDR3 is CASTAGGTSYNEQFF. In DNA form, the CDR3 reads TGTGCCAGCACCGCGGGGGGAACATCCTACAATGAGCAGTTCTTC. The chain couples TRBV14 to TRBJ2-1; 8 bases fit TRBD2. The V gene end was trimmed by 7 bases and the J gene end by 1 base; junction bases not matched to a gene: 6. Germline assignment: CDR1 SGHDN and CDR2 FVKESK. This CDR3 region has 15 residues.

V gene TRBV5-1 combines with J gene TRBJ2-5, with D tentatively TRBD1 (5 bases). The CDR3 contains 15 residues. Germline V lookup: CDR1 SGHRS, CDR2 YFSETQ. Trimming left V 0 bases short and J 2 bases short, with 11 bases between. DNA of the CDR3: TGCGCCAGCAGCTTGGTGGCAGGGCCTCAAGAGACCCAGTACTTC. This translates into CASSLVAGPQETQYF.

The chain is built from TRBV7-8 and TRBJ1-2, with 9 nucleotides matching TRBD1. Germline V gene lookup returns CDR1 SGHVS and CDR2 FQNEAQ. CDR3 length equals 20 residues. Losses at the gene ends were 5 bases for V and 1 base for J; bases not matched to a gene: 20. The CDR3 bases are TGTGCCAGCAGCAGTTTTCGGGACAGGGATAGGCATAACCTTAACTATGGCTACACCTTC. This gives the protein CASSSFRDRDRHNLNYGYTF.